Described below is a single TCR beta chain sequence and its context. The target of this receptor is not known. Per-base qualities were not stored, and no clone one base away is much larger. This sample is part of a study of T cell changes during pregnancy in multiple sclerosis (dated by TCRdb to 2018 to 2020). Regarding the research as a whole: In women with multiple sclerosis, the researchers looked at how the T cell repertoire shifted as pregnancy progressed.

Via the germline V gene, CDR1 is SGHAT and CDR2 FQNNGV. At the junction V is shortened by 5 bases and J by 2 bases, with 15 bases in between. There are 15 amino acids in the CDR3, from cysteine to phenylalanine inclusive. The sequence is cut down to CDR3 DNA, 45 bases in frame from base 1. Library preparation used the immunoSEQ multiplex PCR assay. Held by TCRdb, this immuneACCESS table contains in-frame sequences only and omits some clones. Under half of the omission traces to an unresolved V gene where checked; the cause of the rest is unknown. The sample table holds roughly 48,000 clones, of which approximately 88% were seen once. Of the sample, roughly 1.2% is held by the ten largest clones.

The chain was built from TRBV11-2 and TRBJ1-1, and perhaps TRBD1 as D gene, on 5 matching bases. This TCR was recovered from a female donor with multiple sclerosis, enrolled in a pregnancy study. The sample in question was CD4+ T cells from peripheral blood mononuclear cells, obtained in the second trimester of pregnancy. The nucleotide sequence reads TGTGCCAGCAGCCCTATGCGGGGGGGTAACACTGAAGCTTTCTTT. This gives the protein CASSPMRGGNTEAFF.